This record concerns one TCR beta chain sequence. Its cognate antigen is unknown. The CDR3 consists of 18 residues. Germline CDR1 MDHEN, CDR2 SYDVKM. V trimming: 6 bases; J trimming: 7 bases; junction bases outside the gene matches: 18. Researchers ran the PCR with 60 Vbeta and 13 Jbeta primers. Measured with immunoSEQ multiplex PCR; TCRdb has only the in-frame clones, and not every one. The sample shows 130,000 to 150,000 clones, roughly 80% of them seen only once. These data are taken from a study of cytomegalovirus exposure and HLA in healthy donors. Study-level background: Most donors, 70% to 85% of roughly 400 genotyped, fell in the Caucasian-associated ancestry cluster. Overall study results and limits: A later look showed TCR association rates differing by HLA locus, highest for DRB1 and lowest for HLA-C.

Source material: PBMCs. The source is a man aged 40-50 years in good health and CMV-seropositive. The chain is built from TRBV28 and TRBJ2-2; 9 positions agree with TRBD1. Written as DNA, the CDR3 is TGTGCCAGCAGAAACGGACAGGGGAGGCGAACTGGTATCGGGGAGCTGTTTTTT. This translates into CASRNGQGRRTGIGELFF.